This TCR beta chain is drawn from a study of blood T cell repertoires in COVID-19. Study as a whole: Some COVID-19 samples were acute and others convalescent; all came from the United States, Italy and Spain. PBMCs, B-cell-depleted T cells, or T cells were the source of the cDNA or gDNA that made up the material.

V dropped 4 bases and J dropped 10; count of bases not matched to a gene: 15. CDR3 size: 18 residues. CDR1 SGHRS and CDR2 YFSETQ come from the germline V gene. Seattle patients were enrolled during active infection and followed longitudinally. The data were produced by immunoSEQ multiplex PCR, yet TCRdb's version contains in-frame clones alone and is incomplete. The sample holds 350,000 or so clones; about nine tenths are singletons and the top ten take about 3.9%. Input material: peripheral blood. The origin of this receptor is a woman aged 55-70 years with COVID-19, enrolled during active disease. The chain joins TRBV5-1 to TRBJ2-3, with 16 bases matching TRBD2. In nucleotides, the CDR3 is TGCGCCAGCAGCCCCGGGACTAGCGGGGGGGCCAAGTTGAGTTCGCAGTATTTT. It specifies CASSPGTSGGAKLSSQYF.